This TCR gamma chain comes out of a study of intestinal T cells in coeliac disease. The TRG library came from about 200 ng of biopsy DNA amplified with LymphoTrack primers. TCRdb fed the multiplex PCR reads to CATT. The sample includes fewer than 650 gamma-chain clones, 52% seen only once; the top ten take around a sixth. Germline lookup yields CDR1 VENAVY and CDR2 YDSYNSRV. The V and J ends lost 4 bases and 3 bases, in that order; junction bases with no gene match: 6. There are 13 residues in the CDR3. Genomic DNA came from ten approximately 4.9-µm formalin-fixed paraffin-embedded scrolls per case. This clone was counted a few times.

The TCR originated in a human donor with celiac disease. Sequencing input: a duodenal biopsy. This chain connects TRGV8 to TRGJ1 or TRGJ2. CDR3 in DNA: TGTGCCACCTGGGAGAAAGGTTATTATAAGAAACTCTTT. Its protein product is CATWEKGYYKKLF.